These 10 T cell receptor beta chains were all obtained from the same sample, sequenced in a study of cytomegalovirus exposure and HLA in healthy donors. PCR was performed using 60 Vbeta and 13 Jbeta primers. Assay: immunoSEQ multiplex PCR; the TCRdb copy retains only in-frame clones and omits some. The table shows about 200,000 clones, with 70% to 80% occurring only once. The material sequenced was PBMCs. These receptors were obtained from a girl between 10 and 17 years old in good health and CMV-seropositive.

The chain recombines TRBV7-2 with TRBJ2-7; 8 bases are shared with TRBD2. Germline CDR1 SGHTA, CDR2 FQGNSA. The J segment lost 4 bases and the V segment lost 0 bases, leaving 8 bases of the junction unmatched. The CDR3 has 16 amino acids. The CDR3 reads CASSLARLRGGYEQYF. DNA for the CDR3: TGTGCCAGCAGCTTAGCTCGTCTCCGCGGGGGGTACGAGCAGTACTTC.

Remarks on this clone: Other DNA sequences from this sample encode an identical CDR3 as well. The J gene is TRBJ1-1, the V gene TRBV6-1; D is unresolved. Germline V gene data show CDR1 as MNHNS and CDR2 as SASEGT. The CDR3 covers 14 residues. The V end was cut by 2 bases, the J end by 0 bases, with 7 bases between. The CDR3 loop reads CASSEQVMNTEAFF. The DNA for the CDR3 is TGTGCCAGCAGTGAACAGGTTATGAACACTGAAGCTTTCTTT.

The table lists this clone with a few counts. The rearrangement joins TRBV25-1 to TRBJ1-6, with 7 bases identical to TRBD1. The V gene's germline CDR1 is MGHDK and CDR2 SYGVNS. Trimming at V came to 8 bases and at J to 5 bases, leaving 6 bases not matched to a gene. The length of the CDR3 is 14 residues. The chain's CDR3 is CASATTGNNSPLHF. As DNA, the CDR3 is TGTGCCAGCGCAACGACAGGGAATAATTCACCCCTCCACTTT.

The chain has TRBV7-2 and TRBJ1-2, with D perhaps TRBD1 (6 bases). This CDR3 is 15 amino acids long. Trimming shortened V by 5 bases and J by 1 base, and 14 bases separated the two germline ends. CDR1 and CDR2 (germline): SGHTA, FQGNSA. CDR3 sequence reads: CASSETQGLNYGYTF. DNA for the CDR3: TGTGCCAGCAGCGAGACACAGGGTCTTAACTATGGCTACACCTTC.

The J gene is TRBJ2-7, the V gene TRBV5-4; the match to TRBD1 covers 9 bases. CDR1 and CDR2 (germline): SGHNT, YYREEE (reference sequence). V lost 4 bases to trimming and J lost 5 bases; unmatched junction nucleotides: 13. The CDR3 spans 16 residues. The CDR3 DNA follows: TGTGCCAGCAGCCCCCCGGGACAGGGTCGAGCCCACGAGCAGTACTTC. Amino acids: CASSPPGQGRAHEQYF.

The chain joins TRBV27 to TRBJ1-2; TRBD1 might be the D (6 bases). CDR1 and CDR2 (germline): MNHEY, SMNVEV (reference sequence). Deletions cut 6 bases from V and 8 bases from J, with 10 bases between. The CDR3 is 11 amino acids. The CDR3 reads CASRAGDGYTF. CDR3 sequence (DNA): TGTGCCAGCAGGGCAGGGGACGGCTACACCTTC.

The CDR3 protein is CARETGDRNTIYF. As DNA, the CDR3 is TGTGCCCGTGAGACAGGGGACAGAAACACCATATATTTT. The chain carries TRBV19 and TRBJ1-3, with 8 bases lining up with TRBD1. The CDR3 covers 13 residues. The trim removed 11 bases at V and 5 bases at J, leaving 8 bases unmatched. The germline CDR1 and CDR2 sequences are LNHDA and SQIVND (reference sequence).

V is TRBV5-4 and J is TRBJ1-1, with 9 positions matching TRBD1. Trimming cost V 2 bases and J 11 bases; bases outside gene matches: 10. The CDR3 is 14 amino acids. CDR1 and CDR2 (germline): SGHNT, YYREEE (reference sequence). CDR3 sequence: CASSLYGTGSSAFF. The CDR3 nucleotides read TGTGCCAGCAGCTTATACGGGACAGGGTCTTCGGCTTTCTTT.

J is TRBJ2-6 and V is TRBV2; the match to TRBD1 covers 9 bases. J lost 4 bases, V lost 5 bases, and 18 bases had no gene match. This CDR3 contains 20 residues. The germline V gene encodes CDR1 SNHLY and CDR2 FYNNEI. This chain's CDR3 is CASSPTWTGAPSLGANVLTF. The CDR3 region has the DNA TGTGCCAGCAGTCCTACCTGGACAGGGGCCCCTTCTCTGGGGGCCAACGTCCTGACTTTC.

This sequence joins TRBV6-5 and TRBJ2-7; possibly TRBD2 for D (5 bases). The CDR3 is made up of 14 amino acids. V was pared by 7 bases and J by 3 bases, with 16 bases between. The germline V gene encodes CDR1 MNHEY and CDR2 SVGAGI. CDR3 sequence: CASKVPGMDYEQYF. DNA for the CDR3: TGTGCCAGCAAGGTTCCGGGAATGGACTACGAGCAGTACTTC.